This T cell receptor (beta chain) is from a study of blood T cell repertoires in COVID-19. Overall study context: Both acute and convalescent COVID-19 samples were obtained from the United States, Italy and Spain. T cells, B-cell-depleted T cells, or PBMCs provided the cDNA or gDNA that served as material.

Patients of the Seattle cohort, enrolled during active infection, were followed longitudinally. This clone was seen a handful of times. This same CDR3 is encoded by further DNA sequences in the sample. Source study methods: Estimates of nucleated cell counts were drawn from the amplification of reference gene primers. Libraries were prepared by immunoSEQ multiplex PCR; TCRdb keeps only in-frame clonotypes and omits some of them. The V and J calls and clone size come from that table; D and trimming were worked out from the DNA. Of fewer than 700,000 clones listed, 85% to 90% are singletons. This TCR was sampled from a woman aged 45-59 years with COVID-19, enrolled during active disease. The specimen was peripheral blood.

The chain's CDR3 is CASSEGGPYEQYF. The CDR3 bases are TGTGCCAGCAGTGAAGGGGGGCCCTACGAGCAGTACTTC. The chain links TRBV6-1 to TRBJ2-7, with a tentative D call TRBD1 (6 bases). The V gene lost 1 base and the J gene lost 2 bases, with 6 bases spanning the gap. Germline V CDR1 and CDR2: MNHNS, SASEGT. The CDR3 loop spans 13 amino acids.